The source of this TCR beta chain is a study of STAT5B mutations in CD4+ large granular lymphocyte leukemia. Study outcomes and limitations: CD4-sorted patient repertoires seemed more clonal than healthy CD4+ repertoires.

Remarks on this clone: What it binds is unknown.

Libraries were prepared by immunoSEQ multiplex PCR; TCRdb keeps only in-frame clonotypes and omits some of them. The sample comprises 15,000 to 20,000 clones, less than 85% of which are singletons, and approximately 13% rests with the top ten. The receptor was isolated from a human donor in good health. The sequencing input was CD4+ T cells from blood buffy coats.

The CDR3 DNA sequence: TGCAGCAGTAACAGGGGGTCGAACACTGAAGCTTTCTTT. Encoded protein: CSSNRGSNTEAFF. The rearrangement joins TRBV29-1 to TRBJ1-1; 8 bases match TRBD1. Per the germline V gene, CDR1 is SQVTM and CDR2 is ANQGSEA. V gave up 8 bases and J gave up 1 base; unmatched junction bases: 6. The CDR3 sequence is 13 residues long.